Presented here are 18 T cell receptor beta chains from one specimen sequenced in a study of T-cell reconstitution after alpha-beta-depleted transplantation in children. Preparing the TCRbeta library involved the use of unique molecular identifiers. TCRdb ran MiXCR on the PCR reads and lists one entry per CDR3 protein. The sample consists of around 100,000 distinct CDR3 sequences, 10% to 13% of them appearing once. This sample comprised PBMCs, obtained before TCRalphabeta/CD19-depleted stem cell transplant. The receptors shown here come from a boy aged 2-15 years with acute lymphoblastic leukemia, due to receive a stem cell transplant.

This clonotype was picked up many times. V gene TRBV4-1 combines with J gene TRBJ2-1; 10 bases are shared with TRBD2. Germline trimming cut 3 bases from V and 0 bases from J; bases unmatched to any gene: 11. This CDR3 has 19 residues. CDR1 is MGHRA, CDR2 YSYEKL, per germline. The CDR3 coding sequence is TGCGCCAGCAGCCATACCGGGACTAGCGACTCGAGCTCCTACAATGAGCAGTTCTTC. Translation: CASSHTGTSDSSSYNEQFF.

This clonotype was detected a few times. The CDR3 DNA is TGCGCCAGCAGCAAACTAACCGGGACTAGCGGGAGGCATGAGCAGTTCTTC. It yields the protein CASSKLTGTSGRHEQFF. The chain links TRBV5-1 to TRBJ2-1; 15 bases agree with TRBD2. From germline, CDR1 is SGHRS and CDR2 YFSETQ. This CDR3 has 17 residues. Losses at the gene ends were 4 bases for V and 8 bases for J; bases not matched to a gene: 10.

There are a few counts of this clonotype. The chain employs TRBV12-3 or TRBV12-4 and TRBJ2-1, with a weak D call TRBD2 (6 bases). With 7 bases removed from V and 10 bases from J, the gap between germline ends came to 26 bases. The CDR3 is 16 residues long. CDR3 amino acids: CASTMIRDSFSVEQFF. CDR3 in DNA: TGTGCCAGCACCATGATCCGGGACTCTTTTAGCGTAGAGCAGTTCTTC.

This rearrangement joins TRBV20-1 to TRBJ2-7; 13 nucleotides agree with TRBD2. Looked up from germline, CDR1 is DFQATT and CDR2 is SNEGSKA (reference sequence). The CDR3 is made up of 15 amino acids. V was clipped by 0 bases and J by 3 bases; unmatched bases: 2. The CDR3 sequence is CSARDRLAGGYEQYF. CDR3 DNA sequence: TGCAGTGCTAGAGATAGACTAGCGGGAGGCTACGAGCAGTACTTC.

This clonotype showed up many times. The V gene is TRBV5-1, the J gene TRBJ1-1, with TRBD1 matching over 8 bases. The germline V gene has CDR1 SGHRS and CDR2 YFSETQ. V was clipped by 3 bases and J by 1 base; unmatched bases: 5. The CDR3 is 15 residues long. This CDR3 reads CASSSRTGPNTEAFF. CDR3 bases: TGCGCCAGCAGCTCGCGGACAGGGCCGAACACTGAAGCTTTCTTT.

This clonotype showed up just a few times. The chain combines TRBV12-3 or TRBV12-4 with TRBJ2-4, with 10 bases identical to TRBD1. With V trimmed by 4 bases and J by 8 bases, 2 bases remained unmatched. The length of the CDR3 is 13 residues. As DNA, the CDR3 is TGTGCCAGCAGTTCCGGGACAGGGGACATTCAGTACTTC. Translated, it gives CASSSGTGDIQYF.

This clonotype has only one observation. The gene calls are TRBV29-1 and TRBJ1-1; no clear D. Germline V gene sequence: CDR1 SQVTM, CDR2 ANQGSEA. V was clipped by 8 bases and J by 3 bases, with 4 bases between them. This CDR3 is 9 amino acids long. The CDR3 is CSPDTEAFF. The CDR3 DNA follows: TGCAGCCCAGACACTGAAGCTTTCTTT.

This clonotype was recorded a few times. V is TRBV5-5 and J is TRBJ1-2; D possibly corresponds to TRBD1 (5 bases). The CDR3 contains 16 residues. Per the germline V gene, CDR1 is SGHKS and CDR2 is YYEKEE (reference sequence). V was clipped by 6 bases and J by 2 bases, with 20 bases between them. As DNA, the CDR3 is TGTGCCAGCACCCTGCTCACCTCCGGACAAAACTATGGCTACACCTTC. It codes for CASTLLTSGQNYGYTF. Together with reference TRBV5-5 and TRBJ1-2, the CDR3 gives the full variable domain: DAGVTQSPTHLIKTRGQQVTLRCSPISGHKSVSWYQQVLGQGPQFIFQYYEKEERGRGNFPDRFSARQFPNYSSELNVNALLLGDSALYLCASTLLTSGQNYGYTFGSGTRLTVV.

The chain joins TRBV29-1 to TRBJ1-3; 7 nucleotides agree with TRBD1. Germline CDR1 is SQVTM and CDR2 is ANQGSEA. Losses at the gene ends were 0 bases for V and 2 bases for J; bases not matched to a gene: 7. This CDR3 has 16 residues. The CDR3 protein is CSVEDRKTGPGNTIYF. The CDR3 DNA reads TGCAGCGTTGAAGATAGGAAGACAGGGCCTGGAAACACCATATATTTT.

This clonotype was counted only a few times. This chain links TRBV11-2 with TRBJ2-1; 14 bases line up with TRBD2. CDR3 size: 18 residues. V shed 1 base and J 6 bases; nucleotides not matched to a gene: 8. Germline lookup yields CDR1 SGHAT and CDR2 FQNNGV. The CDR3 loop is CASSLGGGLAGAGNEQFF. CDR3 in DNA: TGTGCCAGCAGCTTAGGGGGGGGACTAGCGGGAGCCGGCAATGAGCAGTTCTTC. Full variable domain (rest looked up from reference TRBV11-2 and TRBJ2-1): EAGVAQSPRYKIIEKRQSVAFWCNPISGHATLYWYQQILGQGPKLLIQFQNNGVVDDSQLPKDRFSAERLKGVDSTLKIQPAKLEDSAVYLCASSLGGGLAGAGNEQFFGPGTRLTVL.

This clonotype was found a few times. This chain connects TRBV20-1 to TRBJ1-5; D is unclear. Trimming cost V 2 bases and J 4 bases, with 21 bases left between them. The CDR3 is 17 residues long. Germline CDR1 and CDR2: DFQATT and SNEGSKA (reference sequence). The CDR3 sequence: CSARLTILPSRNQPQHF. For the CDR3, the DNA is TGCAGTGCTAGACTAACTATACTACCTTCCCGAAATCAGCCCCAGCATTTT.

This sequence joins TRBV4-2 and TRBJ2-3; no clear D. The CDR3 sequence is 14 residues long. Deletions cut 0 bases from V and 6 bases from J, with 10 bases between. The germline gives CDR1 LGHNA, CDR2 YNFKEQ. In DNA form, the CDR3 reads TGTGCCAGCAGCCAAGATTGGCGAGCGGATACGCAGTATTTT. Translation gives CASSQDWRADTQYF.

The rearrangement uses TRBV5-6 and TRBJ2-7; 8 nucleotides line up with TRBD2. The germline V gene encodes CDR1 SGHDT and CDR2 YYEEEE. V trimming: 4 bases; J trimming: 2 bases; junction bases outside the gene matches: 14. The CDR3 totals 17 residues. The chain's CDR3 is CASSPRLAGTLTYEQYF. The CDR3 region has the DNA TGTGCCAGCAGCCCTCGGCTAGCGGGCACCCTCACCTACGAGCAGTACTTC.

V is TRBV20-1 and J is TRBJ2-7, with 9 bases aligning to TRBD2. V dropped 5 bases and J dropped 2; count of bases not matched to a gene: 10. The CDR3 is made up of 15 amino acids. CDR1 is DFQATT, CDR2 SNEGSKA, per germline (reference sequence). The CDR3 DNA follows: TGCAGTGCTTTTGTCATAGCGGGAGACCCCTACGAGCAGTACTTC. This translates into CSAFVIAGDPYEQYF.

This clonotype was seen a few times. The chain carries TRBV9 and TRBJ1-6; 7 nucleotides line up with TRBD1. The junction had 5 bases not matched to a gene; V was cut back by 3 bases and J by 5 bases. Germline V CDR1 and CDR2: SGDLS, YYNGEE. This CDR3 comprises 15 residues. This CDR3 reads CASSDGDSDNSPLHF. As DNA, the CDR3 is TGTGCCAGCAGCGATGGGGACAGCGATAATTCACCCCTCCACTTT.

The V and J genes are TRBV24-1 and TRBJ2-1; 13 bases agree with TRBD2. Germline CDR1 reads KGHDR; CDR2 reads SFDVKD. This CDR3 spans 19 amino acids. The V gene end was trimmed by 3 bases and the J gene end by 5 bases; junction bases not matched to a gene: 12. The CDR3 reads CATSDPSLGGLAGHNEQFF. The CDR3 coding sequence is TGTGCCACCAGTGATCCTTCCCTAGGGGGACTAGCGGGGCACAATGAGCAGTTCTTC.

This clonotype came up many times. The chain has TRBV20-1 and TRBJ2-3; 8 bases line up with TRBD2. Trimming took 2 bases from V and 4 from J; bases not matched to a gene: 8. Germline CDR1 and CDR2: DFQATT and SNEGSKA (reference sequence). The CDR3 covers 15 residues. CDR3 bases: TGCAGTGCTAGAAGGTCGGGAGGGCCAGCAGATACGCAGTATTTT. This encodes CSARRSGGPADTQYF.

The chain joins TRBV20-1 to TRBJ1-2, with D perhaps matching TRBD1 (5 bases). With 0 bases removed from V and 8 bases from J, the gap between germline ends came to 16 bases. Germline lookup yields CDR1 DFQATT and CDR2 SNEGSKA (reference sequence). The CDR3 has 14 amino acids. CDR3 nucleotides: TGCAGTGCTAGAGATCTTTTGGGACCCTACGGCTACACCTTC. This sequence encodes CSARDLLGPYGYTF.